This T cell receptor (beta chain) was sequenced during a study of T cell responses to AZD1222 COVID-19 vaccine (dated by TCRdb to 2020 to 2022). Some background on the complete study: A total of 233 trial participants underwent TCR sequencing, of whom under 220 had received two doses of AZD1222 and about 25 had received two doses of the MenACWY control vaccine. Trial participants were enrolled by age into 18-55, 56-69 and 70-plus year subgroups, with roughly 160, 29 and 62 TCR-sequenced participants respectively. Overall results and qualifications from the work: After two AZD1222 doses, both the breadth and the depth of spike-specific TCRs were significantly higher than at day 0 and than in MenACWY recipients. Nearly half of unique spike-specific TCRs reportedly recognized epitopes outside regions mutated in the B.1.351 and B.1.1.7 variants. Because no day 14 peak-response samples were available, the repertoires could be characterized only after the peak T cell response. Conclusions about previously exposed vaccinees are limited, since just 6 or 7 AZD1222 recipients were seropositive for SARS-CoV-2 at baseline. In the small 56-69-year group, the increase in depth fell short of significance, most likely because of low power. CD4 TCRs associated with the vaccine covered the entire spike protein, and the dominant responses were in regions 160-218 and 743-854. Participants were mostly white British, with more females than males. The authors suggested clonal diversity may have been underestimated.

The time point label for this specimen denotes: baseline before first vaccination. Reading the label with the study, this specimen's treatment or condition is: meningococcal conjugate vaccine given as trial control. Samples from vaccinated people were obtained from the UK trials COV001 and COV002, which included a single-blind randomized controlled phase 2/3 trial of AZD1222 (ChAdOx1 nCoV-19) in healthy adults. For TCRbeta chain sequencing, PBMC samples were collected from trial participants at day 0 and at day 28 after the second dose. The CDR3 regions of human TCRbeta chains were analyzed by immunosequencing. As for the authors' bioinformatics: Repertoire TCRs were checked for matches against a reference library of SARS-CoV-2-specific TCRs that had been generated using the MIRA antigen-specificity platform. Breadth meant the fraction of unique TCRs that were SARS-CoV-2-associated, whereas depth meant the fraction of total T cells that were SARS-CoV-2-associated. Using the MIRA data, every spike-specific TCR was mapped to the spike region that the TCR reacted to and assigned to either a CD4 or a CD8 class. Log10-transformed breadth and depth values were compared by one-way ANOVA with Sidak's multiple comparisons tests. Sourced from immuneACCESS, this table was stored by TCRdb with only in-frame sequences that have V and J called. A share of the clones is absent; for the studies checked, an unresolved V gene accounts for under half, and the remainder has no known explanation. V, J and clone size derive from that table, while D and trimming were established from the DNA sequence. The sample data list tens of thousands of clones, and more than 80% of these were observed just once. Roughly 20% of the sample is in the top ten clones.

Concerning this clone: Its antigen is currently not known. Base qualities are not provided; no much larger clone lies one nucleotide away.

Via the germline V gene, CDR1 is SGHRS and CDR2 YFSETQ. The V end gives up 0 bases and the J end 5 bases, leaving 1 base in the junction not matched to a gene. The CDR3 goes from the cysteine to the phenylalanine over 13 residues. The retained sequence is limited to the CDR3, 39 bases, with the frame set at the first base. In this chain, TRBV5-1 is recombined with TRBJ2-5; 7 of the junction bases match TRBD1. Here the sequenced sample was peripheral blood, taken on day 0 of MenACWY control vaccination. This TCR came from an adult in good health. The CDR3 loop reads CASSLATGETQYF. The nucleotide sequence reads as follows: TGCGCCAGCAGCTTGGCGACAGGGGAGACCCAGTACTTC.